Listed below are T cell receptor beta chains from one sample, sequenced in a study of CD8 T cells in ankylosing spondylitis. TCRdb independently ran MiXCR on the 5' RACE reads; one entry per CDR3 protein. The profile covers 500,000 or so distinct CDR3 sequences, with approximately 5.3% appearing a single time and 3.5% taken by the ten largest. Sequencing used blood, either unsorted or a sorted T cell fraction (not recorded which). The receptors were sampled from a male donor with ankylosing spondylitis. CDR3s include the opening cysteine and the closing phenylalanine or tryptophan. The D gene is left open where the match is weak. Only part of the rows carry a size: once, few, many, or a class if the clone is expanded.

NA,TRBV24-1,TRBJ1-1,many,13,CATAGLGGTEAFF,TGTGCCACCGCAGGGTTGGGTGGCACTGAAGCTTTCTTT
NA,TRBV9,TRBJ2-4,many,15,CASSVEGGAKNIQYF,TGTGCCAGCAGCGTAGAAGGGGGGGCCAAAAACATTCAGTACTTC
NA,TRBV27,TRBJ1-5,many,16,CASSLAGPWGNQPQHF,TGTGCCAGCAGTTTGGCGGGCCCCTGGGGAAATCAGCCCCAGCATTTT
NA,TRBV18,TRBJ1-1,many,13,CASSPDMNTEAFF,TGTGCCAGCTCACCAGATATGAACACTGAAGCTTTCTTT
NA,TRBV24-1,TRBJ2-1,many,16,CATSDLNRESYNEQFF,TGTGCCACCAGTGATTTAAACAGGGAATCCTACAATGAGCAGTTCTTC
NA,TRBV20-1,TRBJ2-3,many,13,CSARDGIADTQYF,TGCAGTGCTAGAGATGGTATCGCAGATACGCAGTATTTT
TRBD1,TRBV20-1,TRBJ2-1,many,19,CSARDLEPSGQGDSDEQFF,TGCAGTGCTAGAGATTTGGAACCCTCAGGACAGGGGGATAGCGATGAGCAGTTCTTC
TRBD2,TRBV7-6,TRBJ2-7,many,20,CASSSPTLAGGSLFVGEQYF,TGTGCCAGCAGCTCCCCCACCTTAGCGGGAGGGTCTCTGTTTGTCGGAGAGCAGTACTTC
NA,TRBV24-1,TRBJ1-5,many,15,CATSEAGSDNQPQHF,TGTGCCACCAGTGAGGCAGGGTCTGACAATCAGCCCCAGCATTTT
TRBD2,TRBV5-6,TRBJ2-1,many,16,CASSGPGLAKYNEQFF,TGTGCCAGCAGCGGACCGGGACTAGCGAAATACAATGAGCAGTTCTTC
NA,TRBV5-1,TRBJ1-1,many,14,CASSLDRVGTEAFF,TGCGCCAGCAGCTTGGACAGGGTGGGGACTGAAGCTTTCTTT
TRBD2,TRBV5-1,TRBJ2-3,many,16,CASSTTSGRAEDTQYF,TGCGCCAGCAGCACGACTAGCGGGAGAGCGGAAGATACGCAGTATTTT
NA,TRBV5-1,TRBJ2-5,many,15,CASSFEPGRGETQYF,TGCGCCAGCAGCTTTGAGCCAGGACGAGGGGAGACCCAGTACTTC
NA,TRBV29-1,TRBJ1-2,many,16,CSVESRASALYYGYTF,TGCAGCGTTGAGAGCCGGGCCTCCGCCCTCTACTATGGCTACACCTTC
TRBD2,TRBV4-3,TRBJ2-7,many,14,CASSLGLAAYEQYF,TGCGCCAGCAGCCTCGGACTAGCGGCCTACGAGCAGTACTTC
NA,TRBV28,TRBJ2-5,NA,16,CASSLVSGEPQETQYF,TGTGCCAGCAGTTTAGTATCGGGGGAGCCACAAGAGACCCAGTACTTC
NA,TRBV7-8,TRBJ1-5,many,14,CASSLSNSNQPQHF,TGTGCCAGCAGCTTAAGTAACAGCAATCAGCCCCAGCATTTT
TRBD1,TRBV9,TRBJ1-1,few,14,CASSVDRGSAEAFF,TGTGCCAGCAGCGTAGACAGGGGATCCGCTGAAGCTTTCTTT